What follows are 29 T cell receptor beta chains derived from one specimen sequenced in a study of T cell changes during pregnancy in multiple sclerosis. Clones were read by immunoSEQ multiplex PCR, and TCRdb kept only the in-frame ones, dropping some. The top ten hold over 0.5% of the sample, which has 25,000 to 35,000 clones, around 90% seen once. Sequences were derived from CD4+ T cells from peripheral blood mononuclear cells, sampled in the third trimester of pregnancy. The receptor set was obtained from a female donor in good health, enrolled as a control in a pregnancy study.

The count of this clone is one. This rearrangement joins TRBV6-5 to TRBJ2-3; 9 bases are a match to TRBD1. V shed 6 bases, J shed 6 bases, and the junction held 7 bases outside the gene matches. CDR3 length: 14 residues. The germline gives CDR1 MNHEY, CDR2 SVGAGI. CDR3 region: CASSLGQGRDTQYF. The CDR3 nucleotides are TGTGCCAGCAGCCTGGGACAGGGAAGGGATACGCAGTATTTT.

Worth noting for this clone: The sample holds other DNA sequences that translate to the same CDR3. DNA of the CDR3: TGTGCCAGTAGTATAGCTACAGGGGGCCCCTACGAGCAGTACTTC. It is translated as CASSIATGGPYEQYF. The chain is built from TRBV19 and TRBJ2-7, with 9 bases aligning to TRBD1. The CDR3 covers 15 residues. CDR1 and CDR2 (germline): LNHDA, SQIVND (reference sequence). V shed 1 base, J shed 2 bases, and the junction held 3 bases outside the gene matches.

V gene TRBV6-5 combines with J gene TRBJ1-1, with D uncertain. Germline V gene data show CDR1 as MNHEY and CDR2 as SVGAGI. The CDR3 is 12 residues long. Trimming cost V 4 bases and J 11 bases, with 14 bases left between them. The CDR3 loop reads CASSSSAGWAFF. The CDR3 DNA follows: TGTGCCAGCAGTTCCTCTGCCGGGTGGGCTTTCTTT.

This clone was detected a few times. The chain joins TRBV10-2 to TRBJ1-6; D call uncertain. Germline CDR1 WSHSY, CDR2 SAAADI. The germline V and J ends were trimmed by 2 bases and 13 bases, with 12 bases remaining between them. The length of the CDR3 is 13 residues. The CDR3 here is CASSETTAVPLHF. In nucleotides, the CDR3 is TGCGCCAGCAGTGAGACAACAGCGGTTCCCCTCCACTTT.

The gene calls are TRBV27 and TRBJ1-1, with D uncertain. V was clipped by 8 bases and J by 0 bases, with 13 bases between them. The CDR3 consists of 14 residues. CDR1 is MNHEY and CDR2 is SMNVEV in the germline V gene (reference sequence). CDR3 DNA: TGTGCCAGCCACAACAACGCAATGAACACTGAAGCTTTCTTT. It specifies CASHNNAMNTEAFF.

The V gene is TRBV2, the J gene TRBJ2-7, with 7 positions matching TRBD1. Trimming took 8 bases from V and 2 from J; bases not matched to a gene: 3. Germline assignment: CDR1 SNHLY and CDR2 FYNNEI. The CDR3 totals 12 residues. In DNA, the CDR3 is TGTGCCAGCGGGGGACAGACCTACGAGCAGTACTTC. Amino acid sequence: CASGGQTYEQYF.

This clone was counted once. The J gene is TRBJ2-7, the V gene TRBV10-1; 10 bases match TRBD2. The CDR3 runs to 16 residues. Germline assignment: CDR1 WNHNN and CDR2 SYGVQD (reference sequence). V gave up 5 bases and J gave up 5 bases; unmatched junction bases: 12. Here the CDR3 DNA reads TGCGCCAGCAGTCCAAGCGGGAGGGCCGAAGTGCACGAGCAGTACTTC. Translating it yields CASSPSGRAEVHEQYF.

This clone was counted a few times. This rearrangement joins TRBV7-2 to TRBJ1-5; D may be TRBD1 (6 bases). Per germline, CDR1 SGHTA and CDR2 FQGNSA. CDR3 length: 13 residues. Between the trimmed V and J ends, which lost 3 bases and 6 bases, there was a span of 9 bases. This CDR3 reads CASSFGGAQPQHF. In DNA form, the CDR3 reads TGTGCCAGCAGCTTTGGGGGGGCTCAGCCCCAGCATTTT.

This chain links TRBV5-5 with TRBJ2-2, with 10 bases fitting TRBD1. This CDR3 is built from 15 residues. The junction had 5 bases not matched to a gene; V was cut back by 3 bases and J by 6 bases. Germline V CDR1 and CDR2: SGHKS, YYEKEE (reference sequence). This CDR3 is CASSWDRGSSGELFF. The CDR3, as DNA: TGTGCCAGCAGCTGGGACAGGGGTTCCTCCGGGGAGCTGTTTTTT.

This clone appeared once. CDR3 protein: CASSRGASGSGYEQYF. CDR3 coding DNA: TGTGCCAGCAGCCGAGGGGCTAGCGGGAGTGGGTACGAGCAGTACTTC. The V gene is TRBV11-2, the J gene TRBJ2-7; 10 nucleotides align to TRBD2. From germline, CDR1 is SGHAT and CDR2 FQNNGV. The CDR3 length is 16 residues. The V segment lost 5 bases and the J segment 4 bases; nucleotides outside the gene matches: 11.

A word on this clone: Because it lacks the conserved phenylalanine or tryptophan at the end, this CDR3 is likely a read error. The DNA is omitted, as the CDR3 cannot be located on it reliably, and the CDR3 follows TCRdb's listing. The CDR3: CASTPPRG. The chain uses TRBV11-3 and TRBJ1-2. The CDR3 extends over 8 residues, inclusive of both ends. Per germline, CDR1 SGHNT and CDR2 YENEEA.

CDR3 region: CASSTPWGQDTYGYTF. In DNA form, the CDR3 reads TGTGCCAGCAGCACGCCGTGGGGACAGGACACATATGGCTACACCTTC. This chain connects TRBV21-1 to TRBJ1-2; the D call in the table, TRBD1, was not verified against the DNA. TRBV21-1 is termed a pseudogene. The CDR3 has 16 residues.

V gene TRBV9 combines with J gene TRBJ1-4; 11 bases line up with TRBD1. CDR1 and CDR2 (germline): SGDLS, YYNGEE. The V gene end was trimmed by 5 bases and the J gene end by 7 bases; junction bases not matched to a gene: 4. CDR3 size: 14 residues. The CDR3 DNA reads TGTGCCAGCAGTTTCGGGACAGGGGGTGAAAAACTGTTTTTT. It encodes CASSFGTGGEKLFF.

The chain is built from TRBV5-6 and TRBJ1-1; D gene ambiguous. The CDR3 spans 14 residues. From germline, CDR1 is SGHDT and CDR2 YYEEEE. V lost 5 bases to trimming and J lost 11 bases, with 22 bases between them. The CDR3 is CASSPDSGAGEAFF. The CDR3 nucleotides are TGTGCCAGCAGTCCCGACTCTGGCGCGGGTGAGGCTTTCTTT.

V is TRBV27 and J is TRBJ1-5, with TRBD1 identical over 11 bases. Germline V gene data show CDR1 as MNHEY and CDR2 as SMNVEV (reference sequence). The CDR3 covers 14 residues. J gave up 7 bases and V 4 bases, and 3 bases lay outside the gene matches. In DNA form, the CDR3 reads TGTGCCAGCAGTTACCGGGACAGGGGGCAGCCCCAGCATTTT. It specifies CASSYRDRGQPQHF.

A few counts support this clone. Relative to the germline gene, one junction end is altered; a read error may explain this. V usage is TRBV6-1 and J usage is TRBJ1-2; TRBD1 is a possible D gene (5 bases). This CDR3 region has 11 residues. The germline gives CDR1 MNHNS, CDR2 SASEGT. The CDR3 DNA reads TGTTCCAGCAGGGAGGTCCTTAGCTACACCTTC. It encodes CSSREVLSYTF.

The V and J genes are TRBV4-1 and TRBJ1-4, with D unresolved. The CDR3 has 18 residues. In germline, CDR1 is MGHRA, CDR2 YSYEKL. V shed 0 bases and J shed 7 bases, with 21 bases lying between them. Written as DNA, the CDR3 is TGCGCCAGCAGCCAAGACTCCATTACCCAGGCCCGTTTTGAAAAACTGTTTTTT. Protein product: CASSQDSITQARFEKLFF.

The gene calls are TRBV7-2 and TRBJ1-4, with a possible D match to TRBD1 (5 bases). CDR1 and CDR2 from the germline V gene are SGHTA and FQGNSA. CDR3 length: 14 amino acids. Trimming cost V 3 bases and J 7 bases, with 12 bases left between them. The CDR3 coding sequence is TGTGCCAGCAGCTTCCAGGGTGGTAGTGAAAAACTGTTTTTT. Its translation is CASSFQGGSEKLFF.

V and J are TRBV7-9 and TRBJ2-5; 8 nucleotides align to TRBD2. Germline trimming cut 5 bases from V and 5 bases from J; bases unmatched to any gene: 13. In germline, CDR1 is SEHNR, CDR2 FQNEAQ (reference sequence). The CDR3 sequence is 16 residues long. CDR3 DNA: TGTGCCAGCAGCCCCCGGGGAGCGGGAGTGATTGAGACCCAGTACTTC. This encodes CASSPRGAGVIETQYF.

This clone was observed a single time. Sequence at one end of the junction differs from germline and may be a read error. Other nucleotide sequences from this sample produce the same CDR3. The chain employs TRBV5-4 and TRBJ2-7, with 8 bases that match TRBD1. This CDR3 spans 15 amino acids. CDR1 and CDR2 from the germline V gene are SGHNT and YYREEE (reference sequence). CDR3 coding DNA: TGCGCCAGCAGCCGGGCGGGGACAGGATTCTACGAGCAGTACTTC. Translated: CASSRAGTGFYEQYF.

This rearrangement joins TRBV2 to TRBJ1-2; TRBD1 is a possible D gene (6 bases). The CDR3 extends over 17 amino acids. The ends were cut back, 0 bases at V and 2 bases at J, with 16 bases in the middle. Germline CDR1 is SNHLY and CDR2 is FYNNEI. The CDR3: CASSEAHGGGLNYGYTF. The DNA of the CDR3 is TGTGCCAGCAGTGAAGCCCATGGGGGCGGGTTGAACTATGGCTACACCTTC.

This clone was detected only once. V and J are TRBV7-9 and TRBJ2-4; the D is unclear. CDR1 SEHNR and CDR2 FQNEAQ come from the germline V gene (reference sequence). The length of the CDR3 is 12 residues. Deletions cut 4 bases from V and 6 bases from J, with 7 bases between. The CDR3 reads CASSSGSNIQYF. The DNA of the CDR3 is TGTGCCAGCAGCTCGGGTTCAAACATTCAGTACTTC.

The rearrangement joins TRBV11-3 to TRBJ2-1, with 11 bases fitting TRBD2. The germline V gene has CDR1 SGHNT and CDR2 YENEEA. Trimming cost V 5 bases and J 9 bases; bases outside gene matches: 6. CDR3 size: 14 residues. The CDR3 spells CASSETSGIGEQFF. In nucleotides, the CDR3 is TGTGCCAGCAGCGAGACTAGCGGGATTGGTGAGCAGTTCTTC. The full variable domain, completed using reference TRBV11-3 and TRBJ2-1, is EAGVVQSPRYKIIEKKQPVAFWCNPISGHNTLYWYLQNLGQGPELLIRYENEEAVDDSQLPKDRFSAERLKGVDSTLKIQPAELGDSAVYLCASSETSGIGEQFFGPGTRLTVL.

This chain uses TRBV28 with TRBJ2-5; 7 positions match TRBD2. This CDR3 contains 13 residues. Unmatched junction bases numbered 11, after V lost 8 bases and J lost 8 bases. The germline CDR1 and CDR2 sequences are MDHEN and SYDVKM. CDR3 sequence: CASGRGRVETQYF. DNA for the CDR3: TGTGCCAGCGGCCGCGGGAGAGTGGAAACCCAGTACTTC.

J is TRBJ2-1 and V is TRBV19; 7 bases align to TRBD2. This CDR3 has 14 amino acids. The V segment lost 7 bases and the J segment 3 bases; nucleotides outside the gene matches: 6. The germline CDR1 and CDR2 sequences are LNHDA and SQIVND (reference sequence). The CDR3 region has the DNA TGTGCCAGTATTCCTAGCGGAAGCTACAATGAGCAGTTCTTC. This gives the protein CASIPSGSYNEQFF.

The CDR3 sequence: CASSILEQETQYF. CDR3 in DNA: TGTGCCAGTAGTATCCTAGAACAAGAGACCCAGTACTTC. The V and J genes are TRBV19 and TRBJ2-5; D gene unclear. Germline V gives CDR1 LNHDA, CDR2 SQIVND (reference sequence). The CDR3 runs to 13 residues. Deletions cut 3 bases from V and 2 bases from J, with 7 bases between. The variable domain in full, completed from reference TRBV19 and TRBJ2-5, reads DGGITQSPKYLFRKEGQNVTLSCEQNLNHDAMYWYRQDPGQGLRLIYYSQIVNDFQKGDIAEGYSVSREKKESFPLTVTSAQKNPTAFYLCASSILEQETQYFGPGTRLLVL.

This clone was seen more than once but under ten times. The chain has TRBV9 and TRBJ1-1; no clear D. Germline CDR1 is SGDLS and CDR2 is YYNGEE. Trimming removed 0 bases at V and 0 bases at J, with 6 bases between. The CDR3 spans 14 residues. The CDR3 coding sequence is TGTGCCAGCAGCGTAGTGGCCATGAACACTGAAGCTTTCTTT. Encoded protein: CASSVVAMNTEAFF.

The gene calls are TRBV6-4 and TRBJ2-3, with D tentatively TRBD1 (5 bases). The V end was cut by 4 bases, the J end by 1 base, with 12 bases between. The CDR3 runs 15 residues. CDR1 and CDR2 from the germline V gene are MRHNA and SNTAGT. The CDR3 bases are TGTGCCAGCAGTGTCCAGGGTCGTGGCACAGATACGCAGTATTTT. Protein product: CASSVQGRGTDTQYF.

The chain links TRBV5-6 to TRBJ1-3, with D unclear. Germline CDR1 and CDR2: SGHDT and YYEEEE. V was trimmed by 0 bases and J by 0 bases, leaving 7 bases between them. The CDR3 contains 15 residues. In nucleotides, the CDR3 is TGTGCCAGCAGCTTGGGCGGTAGCTCTGGAAACACCATATATTTT. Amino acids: CASSLGGSSGNTIYF.